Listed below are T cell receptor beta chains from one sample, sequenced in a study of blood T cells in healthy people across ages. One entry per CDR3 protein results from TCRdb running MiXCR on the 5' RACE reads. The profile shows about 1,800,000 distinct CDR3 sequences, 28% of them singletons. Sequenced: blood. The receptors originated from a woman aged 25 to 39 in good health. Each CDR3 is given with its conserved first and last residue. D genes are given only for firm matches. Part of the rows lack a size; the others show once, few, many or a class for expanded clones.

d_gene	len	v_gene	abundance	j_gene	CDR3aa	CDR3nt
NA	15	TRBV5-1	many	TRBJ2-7	CASRKITGVEHEQYF	TGCGCCAGCAGGAAGATCACGGGGGTCGAGCACGAGCAGTACTTC
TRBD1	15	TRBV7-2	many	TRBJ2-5	CASSFLDREGETQYF	TGTGCCAGCAGCTTCCTCGACAGGGAAGGAGAGACCCAGTACTTC
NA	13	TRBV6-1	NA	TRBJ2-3	CASSEETGWWQYF	TGTGCCAGCAGTGAAGAGACTGGTTGGTGGCAGTATTTT
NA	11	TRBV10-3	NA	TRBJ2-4	CATSEQHEQYF	TGTGCCACCAGTGAGCAACATGAGCAGTACTTC
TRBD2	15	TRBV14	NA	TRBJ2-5	CASSQGLQRGALQYF	TGTGCCAGCAGCCAAGGGTTACAGCGGGGGGCTTTGCAGTACTTC
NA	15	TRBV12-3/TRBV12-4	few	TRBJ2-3	CASSLGQPRTDTQYF	TGTGCCAGCAGTTTAGGGCAGCCCCGCACAGATACGCAGTATTTT
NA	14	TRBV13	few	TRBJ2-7	CASRDRQDLRGQYF	TGTGCCAGCAGGGATCGACAGGACTTACGAGGGCAGTACTTC
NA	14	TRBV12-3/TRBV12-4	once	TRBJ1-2	CASSLSSTNYGYTF	TGTGCCAGCAGTTTATCCAGCACTAACTATGGCTACACCTTC
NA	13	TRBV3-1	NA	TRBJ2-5	CASSPYEGETQYF	TGTGCCAGCAGCCCGTATGAGGGGGAGACCCAGTACTTC
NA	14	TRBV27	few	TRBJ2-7	CASSYIQRLYEQYF	TGTGCCAGCAGTTATATCCAGAGACTGTACGAGCAGTACTTC
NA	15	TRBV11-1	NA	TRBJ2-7	CANSLTGQATYEQYF	TGTGCCAACAGCTTAACGGGGCAGGCCACCTACGAGCAGTACTTC
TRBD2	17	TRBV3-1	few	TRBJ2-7	CASSPTMGLVGPYEQYF	TGTGCCAGCAGCCCCACAATGGGACTAGTGGGCCCTTACGAGCAGTACTTC
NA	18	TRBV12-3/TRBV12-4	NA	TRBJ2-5	CASSIIPGYRLGQETQYF	TGTGCCAGCAGTATTATACCGGGATATCGCCTCGGACAAGAGACCCAGTACTTC
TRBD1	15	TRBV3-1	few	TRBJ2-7	CASSQNSGQGREQYF	TGTGCCAGCAGCCAAAATTCTGGACAGGGTCGGGAGCAGTACTTC
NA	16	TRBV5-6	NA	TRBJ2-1	CASSLVRGPLFNEQFF	TGTGCCAGCAGCTTGGTAAGGGGACCCTTATTCAATGAGCAGTTCTTC
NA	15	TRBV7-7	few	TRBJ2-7	CASSQGDGVPYEQYF	TGTGCCAGCAGCCAAGGGGACGGGGTTCCCTACGAGCAGTACTTC
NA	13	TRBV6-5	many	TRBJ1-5	CASSPTRDQPQHF	TGTGCCAGCAGCCCAACACGGGATCAGCCCCAGCATTTT
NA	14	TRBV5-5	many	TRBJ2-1	CASSFSGGANEQFF	TGTGCCAGCAGCTTCAGTGGGGGGGCGAATGAGCAGTTCTTC
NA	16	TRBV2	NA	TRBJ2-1	CASSEVRLSSYNEQVF	TGTGCCAGCAGTGAAGTCCGTTTGAGCTCCTACAATGAGCAGGTCTTC
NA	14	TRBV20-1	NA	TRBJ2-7	CSASTPSLGYEQYF	TGCAGTGCTAGTACCCCCTCACTAGGATACGAGCAGTACTTC
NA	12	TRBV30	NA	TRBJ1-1	CAWKGPGTEAFF	TGTGCCTGGAAGGGGCCGGGGACTGAAGCTTTCTTT
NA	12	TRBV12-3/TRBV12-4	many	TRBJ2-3	CASSFFTDTQYF	TGTGCCAGCAGTTTCTTTACAGATACGCAGTATTTT
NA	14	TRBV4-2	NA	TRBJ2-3	CASSQELLLDTQYF	TGTGCCAGCAGCCAAGAGTTGCTGTTGGATACGCAGTATTTT
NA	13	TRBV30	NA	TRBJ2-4	CAWGAGSKNIQYF	TGTGCCTGGGGAGCAGGGAGCAAAAACATTCAGTACTTC
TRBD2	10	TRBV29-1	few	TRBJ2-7	CSAGGVEQYF	TGCAGCGCCGGGGGGGTCGAGCAGTACTTC
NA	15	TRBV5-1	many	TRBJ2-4	CASSFRGLAKNIQYF	TGCGCCAGCAGCTTCAGGGGCCTAGCCAAAAACATTCAGTACTTC
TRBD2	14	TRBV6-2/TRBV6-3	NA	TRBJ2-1	CASKSVAGYNEQFF	TGTGCCAGCAAGTCGGTAGCGGGTTACAATGAGCAGTTCTTC
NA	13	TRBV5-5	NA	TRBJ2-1	CASSLLPRGEQFF	TGTGCCAGCAGCTTGTTGCCTAGGGGGGAGCAGTTCTTC
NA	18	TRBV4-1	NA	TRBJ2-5	CASSSPSPGGGFRETQYF	TGCGCCAGCAGCTCACCTTCCCCAGGGGGAGGTTTTCGGGAGACCCAGTACTTC
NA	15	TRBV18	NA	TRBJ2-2	CASSSGQLNTGELFF	TGTGCCAGCTCATCGGGACAACTGAACACCGGGGAGCTGTTTTTT
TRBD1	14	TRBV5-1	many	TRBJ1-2	CASSLQGGAEGYTF	TGCGCCAGCAGCTTGCAAGGGGGCGCAGAAGGCTACACCTTC
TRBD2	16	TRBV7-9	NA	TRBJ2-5	CASSSSQAGDRETQYF	TGTGCCAGCAGCTCCTCCCAAGCGGGAGATCGAGAGACCCAGTACTTC
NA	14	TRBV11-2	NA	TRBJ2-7	CASSLVGLSYEQYF	TGTGCCAGCAGCTTAGTAGGACTCTCCTACGAGCAGTACTTC
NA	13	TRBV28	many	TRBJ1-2	CASSSGHGYGYTF	TGTGCCAGCAGTTCGGGGCATGGGTATGGCTACACCTTC
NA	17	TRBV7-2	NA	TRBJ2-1	CASSPAPRLSSYNEQFF	TGTGCCAGCAGCCCAGCGCCCCGACTGAGCTCCTACAATGAGCAGTTCTTC
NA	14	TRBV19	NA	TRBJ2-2	CASSNRPNTGELFF	TGTGCCAGTAGTAACAGACCGAACACCGGGGAGCTGTTTTTT
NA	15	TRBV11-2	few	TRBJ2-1	CASSLVRGSYGEQFF	TGTGCCAGCAGCTTAGTCAGGGGCTCCTACGGGGAGCAGTTCTTC
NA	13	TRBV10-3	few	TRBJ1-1	CVITATVNTEAFF	TGTGTCATCACCGCGACAGTGAACACTGAAGCTTTCTTT
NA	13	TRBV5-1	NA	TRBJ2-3	CAVGAGNTDTQYF	TGCGCCGTAGGGGCAGGCAACACAGATACGCAGTATTTT
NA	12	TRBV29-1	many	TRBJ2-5	CSALTGQETQYF	TGCAGCGCTCTGACAGGCCAAGAGACCCAGTACTTC
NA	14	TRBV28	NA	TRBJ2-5	CASRVGGVRETQYF	TGTGCCAGCAGGGTTGGGGGCGTTCGAGAGACCCAGTACTTC
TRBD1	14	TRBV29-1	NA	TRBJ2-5	CSVGKTGGTQTQYF	TGCAGCGTTGGGAAGACAGGGGGTACCCAGACCCAGTACTTC
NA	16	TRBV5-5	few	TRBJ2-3	CASSPLGPTSTDTQYF	TGTGCCAGCAGCCCCCTAGGGCCTACCAGCACAGATACGCAGTATTTT
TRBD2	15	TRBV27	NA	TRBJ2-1	CASSMLAGGYNEQFF	TGTGCCAGCAGTATGCTAGCGGGAGGGTACAATGAGCAGTTCTTC
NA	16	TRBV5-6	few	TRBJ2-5	CASSSPGGMVEETQYF	TGTGCCAGCAGCTCCCCAGGTGGGATGGTCGAAGAGACCCAGTACTTC
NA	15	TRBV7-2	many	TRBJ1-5	CASSLGWGSNQPQHF	TGTGCCAGCAGCTTAGGTTGGGGTAGCAATCAGCCCCAGCATTTT
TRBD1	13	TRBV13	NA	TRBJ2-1	CACSSQGRDEQFF	TGTGCCTGCAGCTCACAGGGGCGGGATGAGCAGTTCTTC
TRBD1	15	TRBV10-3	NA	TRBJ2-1	CAISQTGTGSNEQFF	TGTGCCATCAGCCAGACCGGGACAGGGAGCAATGAGCAGTTCTTC
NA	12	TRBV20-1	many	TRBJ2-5	CSARDLQETQYF	TGCAGCGCCCGGGACTTACAAGAGACCCAGTACTTC
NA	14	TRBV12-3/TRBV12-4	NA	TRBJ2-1	CASGSSPNGHEQFF	TGTGCCAGCGGATCGAGTCCCAACGGGCATGAGCAGTTCTTC
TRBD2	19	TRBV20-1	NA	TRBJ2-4	CSARAKGLAGGLAKNIQYF	TGCAGTGCTAGAGCTAAGGGACTAGCGGGGGGCCTAGCCAAGAACATTCAGTACTTC
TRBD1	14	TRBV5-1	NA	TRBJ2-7	CASKQNDRGSEQYF	TGCGCCAGCAAGCAAAACGACAGGGGGAGCGAGCAGTACTTC
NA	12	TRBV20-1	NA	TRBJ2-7	CSAREWAYEQYF	TGCAGTGCTAGAGAGTGGGCCTACGAGCAGTACTTC
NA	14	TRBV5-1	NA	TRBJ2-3	CASSYDLAPDTQYF	TGCGCCAGCAGCTACGATCTAGCCCCAGATACGCAGTATTTT